This TCR beta chain was sequenced in a study of cytomegalovirus exposure and HLA in healthy donors (dated by TCRdb to the late 2010s). Looking at the study overall: In an earlier analysis of roughly 590 of the donors, 276 Gb of sequence data and approximately 100 million unique TCR beta sequences from approximately 180 million T cells were reported. An early release that covered fewer than 750 HLA-typed donors contained approximately 300 gigabases of sequencing data and tens of millions of unique TCR sequences. Among the roughly 400 genotyped donors, about 83% belonged to the genetic ancestry cluster associated with self-reported Caucasian donors. The study aimed to test whether signatures of past pathogen exposure could be identified by cataloging public T cell receptors. The study profiled the T cell repertoires of approximately 700 subjects by immunosequencing and related them to cytomegalovirus serostatus. Along with the roughly 700-subject first cohort, a separate validation cohort of approximately 110 different subjects was used. High-throughput TCR immunosequencing, statistical association of individual TCRs with disease status, and machine learning were combined to predict cytomegalovirus infection status. In a later analysis, previously published TCR beta repertoires from 666 donors were re-analyzed and high-resolution HLA genotyping was added so that TCR occurrence patterns could be studied. In the later analysis, no new phenotypic data were used to find candidate immune exposures; instead, reliance was placed on TCR beta sequences and their occurrence across donors. An earlier analysis of some 500 of the donors applied high-throughput TCR beta sequencing to assess whether each TCR beta V gene segment acted as functional or pseudogenic. Donor age, sex, ethnicity and CMV serostatus were collected together with the repertoire data. A later genetic analysis used genome-wide SNP genotypes for about 65% of the roughly 700 donors, treating that subset as a discovery cohort. All discovery cohort repertoires had been generated on a single sequencing platform. Both class I and class II loci were covered by HLA typing, at four-digit resolution. The number of typed donors differed by locus: about 620-640 for A, B, C, DRB1 and DQB1; approximately 540 for DQA1; approximately 600 for DPA1; and about 450 for DPB1. Roughly five DR-DQ haplotypes were handled as single units for association and clustering, since linkage in the cohort was strong. Across under 500 genotyped donors of the cohort, an average of approximately 220,000 unique TCR beta nucleotide sequences per donor were sequenced, and roughly 18% of those sequences were non-productive.

Including cysteine and phenylalanine, the CDR3 has 15 amino acids. Only CDR3 DNA is held: 45 bases, read in frame from base 1. As encoded in the germline V gene, CDR1 is SGDLS while CDR2 is YYNGEE. V is pared back by 4 bases and J by 4 bases, with 15 bases lying between the germline termini. This clone was seen a few times. Its antigen is still unknown. The record has no base qualities; no much larger clone is one base away. The cohort was made up of several hundred healthy bone marrow donors. All cohort members were sampled while nominally healthy, although unrecorded immune exposures were likely present. The donor tested CMV seropositive, placing the donor among the 289 seropositive members of the cohort. Every donor gave a peripheral blood sample, and the peripheral blood mononuclear cells from that sample were used for TCR beta sequencing. The Qiagen DNeasy Blood Extraction Kit was used to extract genomic DNA from the blood cell samples.

Results the study describes overall, beyond this receptor: Because counts were too low, seventeen rarely observed V segments, including chromosome 9 orphons, were left out of the earlier analysis of 500 to 750 of the donors. The sequencing pipeline was judged likely to have produced a cluster of highly shared sequence variants as a technical artifact. In a later genetic analysis, fewer N-insertions in productive TCRs were reported among donors in an Asian-associated ancestry cluster than the roughly 700-donor mean. A further reported finding was that TCR beta sequences accurately predicted the HLA-A and HLA-B alleles for most subjects in the first cohort. Sequencing depth was assumed to be roughly uniform across donors in the presence/absence analyses, though that assumption may not hold. Because HLA typing was unavailable for some donors at each locus, only the typed subset was used in association tests. A later analysis found that HLA-associated TCR beta chains were more clonally expanded and had lower generation probabilities than equally common non-associated chains. An association between a missense DCLRE1C variant and V-gene and J-gene trimming of TCR beta chains was found in a later genetic analysis and replicated in an independent cohort. Some IMGT-functional V segments, including TRBV6-2 and TRBV6-3, could not be told apart with the 87-base-pair reads, so those segments were excluded. In this cohort, only TCR beta chains were sequenced, and detectable features were limited by the absence of alpha or paired-chain data. The classifier was reported to diagnose cytomegalovirus status with high specificity and sensitivity in both the original and validation cohorts. Immune exposure information for the cohort was limited to CMV serostatus. In a later analysis, some 17,000 TCR beta sequences were associated with specific HLA alleles at a false discovery rate of 0.05. Most TCR sequences were observed very rarely across donors, whereas some public TCRs were present in many individuals. A later analysis reported that several top co-occurrence clusters appeared linked to parvovirus B19, influenza, CMV and Epstein-Barr virus. Assigning TCR associations to individual alleles was difficult when HLA alleles, especially DR and DQ, strongly co-occurred. A later analysis found that most CMV-associated TCR beta chains appeared HLA-restricted, with HLA associations seemingly driven largely by CMV exposure. It was suggested by the authors that the approach could potentially be generalized to other disease states and immunological phenotypes. In a later analysis, TCR association rates were found to vary across HLA loci, with the most associated TCRs seen for DRB1 alleles and the fewest for HLA-C alleles. An earlier analysis of some 560 of the donors showed that most TCR beta V segments appeared in productive rearrangements either about 87% or about 30% of the time, which broadly matched IMGT annotations. In the study, 150 to 200 TCR beta chains were listed as associated with cytomegalovirus. In vitro tests confirmed that a few of the cytomegalovirus-associated TCR beta chains recognize cytomegalovirus antigens. Linkage disequilibrium might explain the correlated functional status among segregating V segments, but an unknown experimental factor could not be excluded.

To prepare the library, the immunoSEQ multiplex PCR assay was applied. A mixture of 60 forward primers for TCR Vbeta segments and 13 reverse primers for TCR Jbeta segments was used in the multiplex PCR. Amplification of the CDR3 region of rearranged TCR beta genes was performed with a multiplex PCR assay on genomic DNA. Amplified TCR beta libraries were sequenced as 87-base-pair reads on the Illumina HiSeq System. Per the authors' processing: In a later analysis, tens of millions of unique TCR beta chains were counted across the 690 or so repertoires, and roughly 10 million of these chains were shared by at least two donors. To remove PCR and sequencing errors, raw reads were error-corrected and collapsed into unique sequences using a nearest-neighbor algorithm that merged closely related sequences. Alignment of CDR3 sequences to IMGT reference sequences was used to assign V, D and J gene segments. For a sequence to be retained, at least a six-nucleotide match to both a V gene segment and a J gene segment was required. A rearrangement counted as productive if the CDR3 had no stop codons and remained in frame with V and J, and every other rearrangement counted as non-productive. CDR3 was defined by IMGT convention, running from the second conserved V-encoded cysteine to the conserved J-encoded phenylalanine. The earlier analysis of around 640 of the donors excluded sequences that lacked an unambiguous match to a single V gene segment. In an earlier analysis of around 590 of the donors, a V segment was called functional when productive rearrangements were above 56.7%, and segregating when the standard deviation between donors exceeded 5%. A statistical classification framework was built to diagnose cytomegalovirus status from the catalog of TCR beta chain sequences. In a later analysis, TCR nucleotide sequences were compared against IMGT/GENE-DB human TR gene sequences so that V and J genes could be assigned. Using the TCRdist pipeline, a later analysis assigned CDR3 sequences along with most-parsimonious VDJ recombination scenarios. A later analysis defined each TCR beta chain by its CDR3 amino acid sequence plus V-gene family, and excluded reads lacking a unique V-gene family. In a later analysis, 450 to 600 highly shared, low-generation-probability nucleotide sequences were removed to address suspected cross-contamination and a sequencing artifact. For each public chain, a later analysis derived a clonal expansion index from normalized ranks of inferred template counts within each repertoire. In a later analysis, generation probabilities were computed using a VDJ recombination model fitted to out-of-frame rearrangements, and the results were checked against IGoR. In a later analysis, TCR-TCR, TCR-HLA and TCR-CMV co-occurrence was scored with hypergeometric tests, and a repertoire-size bias correction was applied to TCR pairs. False discovery rates were estimated in a later analysis by permuting HLA or CMV assignments 20 times. In a later analysis, co-occurring TCRs were grouped using DBSCAN, and TCRdist sequence similarity was added for clustering within HLA-allele-positive subsets. Repertoires with fewer than 30,000 or more than 120,000 public chains, plus five repertoires with anomalous nucleotide sharing, were excluded from co-occurrence clustering. This is the immuneACCESS table as TCRdb keeps it, with only in-frame sequences that have V and J called. A part of the clones is gone; compared with another copy, unresolved V genes explain less than half, and the rest is unexplained. That table is the source of V, J and clone size, and D and trimming were worked out from the DNA. The sample has tens of thousands of clones on record, 60% to 70% of them singletons. The ten biggest clones cover around 7.6% of the sample.

Sequencing input: PBMCs. The chain is assembled from TRBV9 and TRBJ1-3; tentative D gene TRBD1, with 5 bases matching. The receptor was derived from a middle-aged man in good health and CMV-seropositive. The nucleotides read TGTGCCAGCAGCCCCGGGACTTTGGGAGGAAACACCATATATTTT. The translation is CASSPGTLGGNTIYF.